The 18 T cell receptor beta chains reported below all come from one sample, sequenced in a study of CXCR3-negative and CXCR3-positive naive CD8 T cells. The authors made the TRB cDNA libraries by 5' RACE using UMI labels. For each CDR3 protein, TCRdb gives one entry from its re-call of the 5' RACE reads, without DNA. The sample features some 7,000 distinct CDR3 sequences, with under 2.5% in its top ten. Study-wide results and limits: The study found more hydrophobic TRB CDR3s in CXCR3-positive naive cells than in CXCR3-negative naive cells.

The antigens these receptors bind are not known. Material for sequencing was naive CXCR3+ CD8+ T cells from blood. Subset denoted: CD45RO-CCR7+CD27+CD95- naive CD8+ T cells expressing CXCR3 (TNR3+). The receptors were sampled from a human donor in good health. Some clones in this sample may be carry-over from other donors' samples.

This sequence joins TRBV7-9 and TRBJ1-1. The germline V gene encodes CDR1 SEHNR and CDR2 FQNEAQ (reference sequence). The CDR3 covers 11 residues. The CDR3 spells CASPRDTEAFF. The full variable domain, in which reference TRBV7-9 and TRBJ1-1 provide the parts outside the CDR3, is DTGVSQNPRHKITKRGQNVTFRCDPISEHNRLYWYRQTLGQGPEFLTYFQNEAQLEKSRLLSDRFSAERPKGSFSTLEIQRTEQGDSAMYLCASPRDTEAFFGQGTRLTVV.

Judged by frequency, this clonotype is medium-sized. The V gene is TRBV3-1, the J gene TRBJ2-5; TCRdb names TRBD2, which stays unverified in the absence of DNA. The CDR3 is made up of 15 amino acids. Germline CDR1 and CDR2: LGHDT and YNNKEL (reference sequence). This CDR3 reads CASRGSREARETQYF.

The CDR3 here is CSVRTGDLLNNEQFF. The V gene is TRBV29-1, the J gene TRBJ2-1; TCRdb's D call of TRBD1 is untestable without DNA. Germline V CDR1 and CDR2: SQVTM, ANQGSEA. The CDR3 loop spans 15 amino acids.

CDR3: CASSPTITDTQYF. The rearrangement links TRBV7-9 to TRBJ2-3. This CDR3 has 13 residues. In germline, CDR1 is SEHNR, CDR2 FQNEAQ (reference sequence).

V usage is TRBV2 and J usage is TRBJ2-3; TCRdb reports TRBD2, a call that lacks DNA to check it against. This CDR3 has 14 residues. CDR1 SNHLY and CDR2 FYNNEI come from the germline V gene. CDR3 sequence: CASSLTGGTDTQYF. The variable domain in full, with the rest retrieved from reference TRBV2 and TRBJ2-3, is EPEVTQTPSHQVTQMGQEVILRCVPISNHLYFYWYRQILGQKVEFLVSFYNNEISEKSEIFDDQFSVERPDGSNFTLKIRSTKLEDSAMYFCASSLTGGTDTQYFGPGTRLTVL.

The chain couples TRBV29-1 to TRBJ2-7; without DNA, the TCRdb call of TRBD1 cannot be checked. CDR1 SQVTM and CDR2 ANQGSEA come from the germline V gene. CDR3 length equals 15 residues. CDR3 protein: CSVEGGTGNPYEQYF.

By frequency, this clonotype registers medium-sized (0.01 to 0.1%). The CDR3 region is CASSYSSPDTQYF. V gene TRBV6-2 or TRBV6-3 combines with J gene TRBJ2-3. CDR3 length equals 13 residues. CDR1 and CDR2 from the germline V gene are MNHEY and SVGEGT.

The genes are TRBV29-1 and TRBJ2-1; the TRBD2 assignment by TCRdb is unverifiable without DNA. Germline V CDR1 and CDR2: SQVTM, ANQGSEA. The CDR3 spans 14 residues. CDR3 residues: CSVAGWGRHNEQFF.

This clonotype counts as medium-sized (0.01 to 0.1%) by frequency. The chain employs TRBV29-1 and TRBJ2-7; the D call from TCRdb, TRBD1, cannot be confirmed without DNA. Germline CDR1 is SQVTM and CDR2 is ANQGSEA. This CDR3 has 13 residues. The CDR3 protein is CSVWTGRTYEQYF.

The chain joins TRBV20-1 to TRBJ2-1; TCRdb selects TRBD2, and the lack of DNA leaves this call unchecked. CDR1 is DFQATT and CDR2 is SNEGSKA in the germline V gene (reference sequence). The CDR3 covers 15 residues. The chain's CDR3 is CSAREPGTTWREQFF.

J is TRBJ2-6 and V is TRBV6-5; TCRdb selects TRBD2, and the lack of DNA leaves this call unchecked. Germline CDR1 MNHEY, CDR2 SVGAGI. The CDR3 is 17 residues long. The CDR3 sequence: CASSYSGDYSGANVLIF.

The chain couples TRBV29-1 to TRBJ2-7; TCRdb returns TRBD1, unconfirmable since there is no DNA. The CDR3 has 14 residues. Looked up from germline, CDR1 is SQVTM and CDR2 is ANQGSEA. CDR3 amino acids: CSVETDRLNYEQYF.

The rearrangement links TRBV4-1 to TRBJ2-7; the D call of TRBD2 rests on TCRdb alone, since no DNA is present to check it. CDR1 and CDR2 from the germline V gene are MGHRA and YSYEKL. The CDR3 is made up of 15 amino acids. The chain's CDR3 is CASSQLAGGLYEQYF.

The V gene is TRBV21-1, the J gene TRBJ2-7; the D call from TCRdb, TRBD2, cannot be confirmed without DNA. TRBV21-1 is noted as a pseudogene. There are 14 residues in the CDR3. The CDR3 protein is CASSKSTRALYQYF.

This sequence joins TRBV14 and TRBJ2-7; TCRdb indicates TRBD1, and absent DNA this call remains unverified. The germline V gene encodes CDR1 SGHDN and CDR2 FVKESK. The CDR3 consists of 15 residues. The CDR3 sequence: CASSQPLTGSYEQYF.

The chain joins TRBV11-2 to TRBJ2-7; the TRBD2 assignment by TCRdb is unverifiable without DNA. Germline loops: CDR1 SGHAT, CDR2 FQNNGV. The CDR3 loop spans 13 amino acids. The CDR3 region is CASSLIRAREQYF.

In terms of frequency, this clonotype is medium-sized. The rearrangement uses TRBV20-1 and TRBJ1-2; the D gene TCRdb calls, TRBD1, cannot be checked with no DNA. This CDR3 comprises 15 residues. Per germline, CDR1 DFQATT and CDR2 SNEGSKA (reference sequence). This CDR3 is CSARHSRGSGYGYTF.

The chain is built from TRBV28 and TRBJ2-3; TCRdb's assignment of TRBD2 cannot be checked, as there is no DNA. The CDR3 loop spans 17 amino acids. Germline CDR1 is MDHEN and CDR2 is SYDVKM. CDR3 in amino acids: CASSSAKEGASTDTQYF. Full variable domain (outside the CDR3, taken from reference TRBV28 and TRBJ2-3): DVKVTQSSRYLVKRTGEKVFLECVQDMDHENMFWYRQDPGLGLRLIYFSYDVKMKEKGDIPEGYSVSREKKERFSLILESASTNQTSMYLCASSSAKEGASTDTQYFGPGTRLTVL.